The 6 T cell receptor beta chains in this list originate from one sample, sequenced in a study of OX40 agonist ivuxolimab in advanced cancers. Libraries were made using the immunoSEQ multiplex PCR assay. Sourced from immuneACCESS, this table was stored by TCRdb with only in-frame sequences that have V and J called. A share of the clones is absent; for the studies checked, an unresolved V gene accounts for under half, and the remainder has no known explanation. The sample table holds 70,000 or so clones, of which about 90% were seen once. The ten most abundant clones make up 0.7% to 1% of the sample. Sequenced here: CD4+ or CD8+ T cells sorted from blood, sampled in a trial of the OX40 agonist ivuxolimab. All receptors derive from an adult with an advanced solid tumor such as melanoma, head and neck, liver or kidney cancer.

Worth noting for this clone: One end of the junction varies from germline; a read error may be responsible. The genes are TRBV9 and TRBJ2-1; 8 bases are shared with TRBD2. The germline V gene has CDR1 SGDLS and CDR2 YYNGEE. This CDR3 has 15 amino acids. The CDR3 DNA reads TGTGCCAGCAGCTTCCAGCGGGGGTCCTTCAATGAGCAGTTCTTC. Protein sequence: CASSFQRGSFNEQFF.

This clone came up a few times. This chain links TRBV7-8 with TRBJ1-1; a weak D match, TRBD1 (5 bases). Germline V gene sequence: CDR1 SGHVS, CDR2 FQNEAQ. CDR3 length equals 13 residues. Trimming removed 3 bases at V and 8 bases at J, with 13 bases between. CDR3 DNA sequence: TGTGCCAGCAGCTTCGTTGGGGGTGTGGAAGCTTTCTTT. Its translation is CASSFVGGVEAFF.

The J gene is TRBJ2-1, the V gene TRBV14, with unresolved D. CDR3 length: 11 residues. The germline V gene has CDR1 SGHDN and CDR2 FVKESK. Deletions cut 1 base from V and 9 bases from J, with 4 bases between. This chain's CDR3 is CASSQAIEQFF. CDR3 in DNA: TGTGCCAGCAGCCAAGCGATTGAGCAGTTCTTC.

The chain couples TRBV6-6 to TRBJ1-1; D not resolved. CDR3 length: 13 amino acids. Per the germline V gene, CDR1 is MNHNY and CDR2 is SVGAGI (reference sequence). V was cut by 10 bases and J by 4 bases, with 16 bases left in between. CDR3 residues: CATAGVSGTEAFF. The CDR3 DNA follows: TGTGCCACGGCGGGCGTTTCGGGCACTGAAGCTTTCTTT.

J is TRBJ1-1 and V is TRBV27, with unresolved D. Trimming stripped 1 base from V and 1 base from J, with 10 bases between. The CDR3 is 15 amino acids. CDR1 is MNHEY, CDR2 SMNVEV, per germline (reference sequence). The CDR3 protein is CASSLYREGNTEAFF. DNA for the CDR3: TGTGCCAGCAGTTTATATAGGGAGGGGAACACTGAAGCTTTCTTT.

This chain links TRBV5-1 with TRBJ1-3, with 10 bases lining up with TRBD1. The V gene end was trimmed by 4 bases and the J gene end by 6 bases; junction bases not matched to a gene: 4. This CDR3 has 14 residues. Germline-derived CDR1 and CDR2 are SGHRS and YFSETQ. CDR3 DNA: TGCGCCAGCAGCCTCGGACAGGGGGAAAACACCATATATTTT. This translates into CASSLGQGENTIYF. The full variable domain, with the rest looked up from reference TRBV5-1 and TRBJ1-3, is KAGVTQTPRYLIKTRGQQVTLSCSPISGHRSVSWYQQTPGQGLQFLFEYFSETQRNKGNFPGRFSGRQFSNSRSEMNVSTLELGDSALYLCASSLGQGENTIYFGEGSWLTVV.